The present entry profiles one TCR beta chain with its context. What it recognizes is unknown. This entry comes from a study of blood T cells in healthy people across ages. Looked up from germline, CDR1 is SGHTA and CDR2 is FQGNSA. V was pared by 0 bases and J by 6 bases, with 12 bases of the junction left unmatched. The CDR3 has 18 residues. At least 5.5 micrograms of total RNA were extracted per sample. Primed by a sample-barcoded 5' primer and a J-beta primer mix, a second PCR proceeded for about 6 to 11 cycles. TCRdb reanalysed the 5' RACE reads using MiXCR and keeps one entry per CDR3 protein. Of 650,000 to 800,000 distinct CDR3 sequences listed, 40% to 50% are singletons. Study-wide results and limits: A roughly linear fall in TCR beta diversity per million T cells was seen with increasing age. Using unsorted PBMCs precluded a conclusive naive versus antigen-experienced comparison.

The chain employs TRBV7-2 and TRBJ2-3, with TRBD2 matching 10 bases. The sample consisted of blood. The TCR comes from a man in his sixties in good health. The CDR3 DNA is TGTGCCAGCAGCTTAGCGCTAAGTGGGACTAGCGCGGCGGATACGCAGTATTTT. Residues: CASSLALSGTSAADTQYF.